This passage covers 27 T cell receptor beta chains from one sample sequenced in a study of T cells in Graves' hyperthyroidism and ophthalmopathy. RNA transcripts provided the source from which TCR beta CDR3 regions were amplified. First-round RT-PCR of the TCR CDR3 relied on the HTBI primer set. TCRdb ran MiXCR on the multiplex PCR reads and lists one entry per CDR3 protein. The sample has about 320,000 distinct CDR3 sequences; around 17% are singletons. The sample was blood. The origin of the receptors is a man aged 25-45 years with Graves' hyperthyroidism.

The chain combines TRBV2 with TRBJ1-1; D gene unclear. Germline CDR1 and CDR2: SNHLY and FYNNEI. Deletions cut 4 bases from V and 0 bases from J, with 12 bases between. This CDR3 has 15 amino acids. As DNA, the CDR3 is TGTGCCAGCAGTGGGGTGGCAGTTGTGAACACTGAAGCTTTCTTT. Protein: CASSGVAVVNTEAFF.

This chain connects TRBV4-1 to TRBJ2-5; a possible D gene is TRBD1 (5 bases). CDR1 MGHRA and CDR2 YSYEKL come from the germline V gene. The CDR3 length is 16 residues. The ends were cut back, 1 base at V and 5 bases at J, with 17 bases in the middle. In nucleotides, the CDR3 is TGCGCCAGCAGCCAAGTGGTAGGGGCGGTAGGGGAGACCCAGTACTTC. It codes for CASSQVVGAVGETQYF.

The V gene is TRBV7-9, the J gene TRBJ2-1, with 9 positions matching TRBD2. Germline V lookup: CDR1 SEHNR, CDR2 FQNEAQ (reference sequence). The CDR3 totals 15 residues. V gave up 5 bases and J gave up 8 bases; unmatched junction bases: 10. CDR3 region: CASSLLSGRGYEQFF. The CDR3 DNA reads TGTGCCAGCAGCCTACTTAGCGGGAGAGGATATGAGCAGTTCTTC.

This clonotype was observed at least ten times. The chain is built from TRBV20-1 and TRBJ2-3, with 9 nucleotides matching TRBD1. The J segment lost 4 bases and the V segment lost 0 bases, leaving 11 bases of the junction unmatched. Germline V CDR1 and CDR2: DFQATT, SNEGSKA (reference sequence). This CDR3 has 17 residues. This chain's CDR3 is CSARDRDREGFPDTQYF. CDR3 DNA: TGCAGTGCTAGAGATAGGGACAGGGAAGGTTTCCCAGATACGCAGTATTTT.

This clonotype was seen ten or more times. The rearrangement uses TRBV24-1 and TRBJ1-1; 10 nucleotides match TRBD1. Germline-derived CDR1 and CDR2 are KGHDR and SFDVKD. V gave up 6 bases and J gave up 4 bases; unmatched junction bases: 4. This CDR3 contains 14 residues. CDR3 amino acids: CATSSGTGATEAFF. CDR3 coding DNA: TGTGCCACCAGTTCCGGGACAGGGGCCACTGAAGCTTTCTTT.

This clonotype appeared a few times. The CDR3 coding sequence is TGTGCCAGCAGTGAACGTATGGGAGAGTACGAGCAGTACTTC. It encodes CASSERMGEYEQYF. The chain employs TRBV2 and TRBJ2-7, with D possibly matching TRBD2 (5 bases). Trimming removed 2 bases at V and 4 bases at J, with 12 bases between. The CDR3 extends over 14 amino acids. CDR1 is SNHLY and CDR2 is FYNNEI in the germline V gene.

J is TRBJ1-1 and V is TRBV5-1, with TRBD1 as a possible D gene (5 bases). Per the germline V gene, CDR1 is SGHRS and CDR2 is YFSETQ. The CDR3 has 14 residues. V lost 0 bases, J lost 3 bases, and 9 bases lay in between. The CDR3 bases are TGCGCCAGCAGCTTGGACGGGGGGTACACTGAAGCTTTCTTT. Its translation is CASSLDGGYTEAFF.

This clonotype was seen at least ten times. The chain links TRBV28 to TRBJ2-7; D is unresolved. Deletions cut 5 bases from V and 7 bases from J, with 15 bases between. The CDR3 contains 13 residues. In germline, CDR1 is MDHEN, CDR2 SYDVKM. This CDR3 reads CASSRPAAEEQYF. The CDR3 DNA reads TGTGCCAGCAGTAGGCCGGCCGCGGAGGAGCAGTACTTC. Looking up the rest from reference TRBV28 and TRBJ2-7 gives the full variable domain: DVKVTQSSRYLVKRTGEKVFLECVQDMDHENMFWYRQDPGLGLRLIYFSYDVKMKEKGDIPEGYSVSREKKERFSLILESASTNQTSMYLCASSRPAAEEQYFGPGTRLTVT.

This chain connects TRBV6-5 to TRBJ1-2; the match to TRBD1 covers 8 bases. In germline, CDR1 is MNHEY, CDR2 SVGAGI. The CDR3 runs to 16 residues. With V trimmed by 0 bases and J by 5 bases, 8 bases remained unmatched. The CDR3 here is CASSYSFAGGVYGYTF. The CDR3 region has the DNA TGTGCCAGCAGTTACTCGTTTGCAGGGGGCGTATATGGCTACACCTTC.

The chain has TRBV12-3 or TRBV12-4 and TRBJ1-2, with unresolved D. The CDR3 covers 12 residues. The V gene lost 8 bases and the J gene lost 4 bases, with 11 bases spanning the gap. The DNA of the CDR3 is TGTGCCAGCTCCACAGTCCTCTATGGCTACACCTTC. Translation: CASSTVLYGYTF.

This clonotype was observed many times. The chain employs TRBV7-2 and TRBJ2-7; possibly TRBD1 or TRBD2 for D (5 bases each). Germline CDR1 SGHTA, CDR2 FQGNSA. This CDR3 is 19 amino acids long. V lost 6 bases to trimming and J lost 0 bases, with 27 bases between them. CDR3 bases: TGTGCCAGCAGACCGGGACCCCCGGGCCGTAGCGCTAACTCCTACGAGCAGTACTTC. Residues: CASRPGPPGRSANSYEQYF.

This sequence joins TRBV5-1 and TRBJ2-6; 7 bases line up with TRBD1. The CDR3 runs 16 residues. Germline V gene data show CDR1 as SGHRS and CDR2 as YFSETQ. Trimming took 4 bases from V and 0 from J; bases not matched to a gene: 4. CDR3 coding DNA: TGCGCCAGCAGCGCAGACAGGGTCTCTGGGGCCAACGTCCTGACTTTC. Amino acid sequence: CASSADRVSGANVLTF.

This clonotype was seen a few times. The chain couples TRBV11-3 to TRBJ2-7, with 11 bases that match TRBD1. Germline V CDR1 and CDR2: SGHNT, YENEEA. V dropped 5 bases and J dropped 4; count of bases not matched to a gene: 7. This CDR3 is built from 15 residues. The CDR3 DNA reads as TGTGCCAGCAGCGTCGCCGGGACAGGGGGTTACGAGCAGTACTTC. Encoded protein: CASSVAGTGGYEQYF.

The chain carries TRBV27 and TRBJ1-4; 7 nucleotides align to TRBD1. The trim removed 5 bases at V and 5 bases at J, leaving 8 bases unmatched. The CDR3 has 15 amino acids. Germline V CDR1 and CDR2: MNHEY, SMNVEV (reference sequence). CDR3 nucleotides: TGTGCCAGCAGTGCCCCGGGACAGACGAATGAAAAACTGTTTTTT. Its translation is CASSAPGQTNEKLFF. The whole variable domain, filled in from reference TRBV27 and TRBJ1-4, reads EAQVTQNPRYLITVTGKKLTVTCSQNMNHEYMSWYRQDPGLGLRQIYYSMNVEVTDKGDVPEGYKVSRKEKRNFPLILESPSPNQTSLYFCASSAPGQTNEKLFFGSGTQLSVL.

This clonotype occurred many times. The rearrangement links TRBV11-2 to TRBJ2-5; D is ambiguous. Germline V gene lookup returns CDR1 SGHAT and CDR2 FQNNGV. The CDR3 is 13 amino acids. Trimming stripped 2 bases from V and 5 bases from J, with 9 bases between. The CDR3 sequence: CASSLSRVETQYF. The CDR3 coding sequence is TGTGCCAGCAGCTTATCTAGGGTGGAGACCCAGTACTTC.

This sequence joins TRBV7-8 and TRBJ2-5; D may be TRBD1 (6 bases). Germline V gives CDR1 SGHVS, CDR2 FQNEAQ. The CDR3 has 17 residues. V gave up 3 bases and J gave up 3 bases, with 20 bases separating them. The CDR3 DNA reads TGTGCCAGCAGCTTCCCGCTCAGGGGACATTCTGAAGAGACCCAGTACTTC. It is translated as CASSFPLRGHSEETQYF.

This clonotype came up many times. The CDR3 DNA reads TGTGCCAGCAGTTATGGCAGCGGAGGCCAGCCCCAGCATTTT. This encodes CASSYGSGGQPQHF. V is TRBV6-5 and J is TRBJ1-5; D gene ambiguous. V shed 3 bases and J shed 7 bases, with 13 bases lying between them. The CDR3 sequence is 14 residues long. Germline V gene data show CDR1 as MNHEY and CDR2 as SVGAGI.

V and J are TRBV2 and TRBJ1-5; TRBD1 might be the D (5 bases). The J call may not be correct, given that the DNA end is closer to TRBJ2-3. Germline CDR1 is SNHLY and CDR2 is FYNNEI. The CDR3 covers 10 residues. This chain's CDR3 is CASGRQPQYF. Written as DNA, the CDR3 is TGTGCCAGTGGACGACAGCCCCAGTATTTT.

This clonotype was counted ten times or more. This chain links TRBV5-1 with TRBJ2-1, with 9 bases lining up with TRBD2. Germline assignment: CDR1 SGHRS and CDR2 YFSETQ. This CDR3 comprises 15 residues. The ends lost 7 bases at V and 1 base at J; junction bases unmatched: 6. The CDR3 reads CASLSTSGSYNEQFF. The CDR3 DNA follows: TGCGCCAGCCTCTCGACTAGCGGATCCTACAATGAGCAGTTCTTC.

This clonotype was detected ten times or more. The rearrangement joins TRBV20-1 to TRBJ2-3; 8 nucleotides agree with TRBD1. The CDR3 consists of 14 residues. Unmatched junction bases numbered 3, after V lost 0 bases and J lost 4 bases. CDR1 and CDR2 (germline): DFQATT, SNEGSKA (reference sequence). CDR3 in amino acids: CSARDRTGPDTQYF. DNA of the CDR3: TGCAGTGCTAGAGATCGGACAGGGCCAGATACGCAGTATTTT.

Notes on this clonotype: The junction does not match germline at one end; this may be a read error. The chain has TRBV24-1 and TRBJ1-3; D is ambiguous. CDR1 KGHDR and CDR2 SFDVKD come from the germline V gene. This CDR3 is 15 amino acids long. The CDR3 protein is CATSDPRKSGDTIYF. CDR3 coding DNA: TGTGCCACCAGTGATCCCAGGAAATCTGGAGACACCATATATTTT.

This clonotype was observed a handful of times. The chain links TRBV20-1 to TRBJ2-5; TRBD1 aligns across 8 bases. Trimming at V came to 3 bases and at J to 1 base, leaving 4 bases not matched to a gene. Germline V lookup: CDR1 DFQATT, CDR2 SNEGSKA (reference sequence). The CDR3 consists of 14 residues. The CDR3 is CSARTGATQETQYF. The CDR3 region has the DNA TGCAGTGCTAGGACAGGGGCAACCCAAGAGACCCAGTACTTC.

This clonotype was seen more than once but under ten times. The V call is TRBV4-2, the J call TRBJ2-7; 10 bases map to TRBD1. The CDR3 runs 16 residues. CDR1 and CDR2 from the germline V gene are LGHNA and YNFKEQ. J was trimmed by 2 bases and V by 0 bases; bases with no gene match: 4. The CDR3 region is CASSQEGGQGPYEQYF. DNA of the CDR3: TGTGCCAGCAGCCAAGAAGGGGGACAGGGGCCCTACGAGCAGTACTTC.

There are many counts of this clonotype. The chain recombines TRBV20-1 with TRBJ1-1; the D is unclear. Deletions cut 2 bases from V and 1 base from J, with 8 bases between. The CDR3 contains 13 residues. Germline assignment: CDR1 DFQATT and CDR2 SNEGSKA (reference sequence). The CDR3, as DNA: TGCAGTGCTAGAAGCAGTCGGAACACTGAAGCTTTCTTT. This encodes CSARSSRNTEAFF.

This chain joins TRBV28 and TRBJ2-1; 7 positions match TRBD1. Germline V gene lookup returns CDR1 MDHEN and CDR2 SYDVKM. The CDR3 contains 14 residues. The V gene end was trimmed by 2 bases and the J gene end by 8 bases; junction bases not matched to a gene: 6. The CDR3 DNA is TGTGCCAGCAGTTTACTACAGGGGACGGATGAGCAGTTCTTC. Protein: CASSLLQGTDEQFF. The variable domain in full, completed from reference TRBV28 and TRBJ2-1, reads DVKVTQSSRYLVKRTGEKVFLECVQDMDHENMFWYRQDPGLGLRLIYFSYDVKMKEKGDIPEGYSVSREKKERFSLILESASTNQTSMYLCASSLLQGTDEQFFGPGTRLTVL.

This clonotype was observed a handful of times. The rearrangement uses TRBV5-6 and TRBJ1-1; no clear D. CDR1 and CDR2 (germline): SGHDT, YYEEEE. V shed 0 bases and J shed 6 bases, with 12 bases lying between them. The CDR3 contains 14 residues. This CDR3 is CASSLERRAAEAFF. DNA of the CDR3: TGTGCCAGCAGCTTGGAAAGAAGGGCCGCTGAAGCTTTCTTT.

The chain couples TRBV11-2 to TRBJ2-1, with 8 bases identical to TRBD1. Germline V lookup: CDR1 SGHAT, CDR2 FQNNGV. With 3 bases clipped from V and 4 bases from J, the junction kept 5 bases outside the gene matches. This CDR3 region has 15 residues. The CDR3 is CASSLDRAGYNEQFF. The CDR3 DNA reads TGTGCCAGCAGCTTGGACAGGGCTGGTTACAATGAGCAGTTCTTC.